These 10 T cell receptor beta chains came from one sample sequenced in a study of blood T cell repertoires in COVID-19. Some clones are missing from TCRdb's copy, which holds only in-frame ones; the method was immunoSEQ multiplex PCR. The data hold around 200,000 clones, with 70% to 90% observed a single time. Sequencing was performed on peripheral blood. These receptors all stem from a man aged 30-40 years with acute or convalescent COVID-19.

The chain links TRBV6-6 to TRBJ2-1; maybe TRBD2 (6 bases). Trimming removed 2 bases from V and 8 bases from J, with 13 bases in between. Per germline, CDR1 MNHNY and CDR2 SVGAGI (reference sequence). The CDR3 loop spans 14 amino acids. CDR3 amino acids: CASSYGGERYEQFF. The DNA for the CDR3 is TGTGCCAGCAGTTACGGCGGGGAACGGTATGAGCAGTTCTTC.

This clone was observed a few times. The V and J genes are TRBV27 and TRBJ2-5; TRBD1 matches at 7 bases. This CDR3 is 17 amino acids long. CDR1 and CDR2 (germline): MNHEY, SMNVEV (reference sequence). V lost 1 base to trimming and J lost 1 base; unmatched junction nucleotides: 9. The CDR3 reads CASSLFGTAVFQETQYF. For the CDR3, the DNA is TGTGCCAGCAGTTTATTCGGGACAGCGGTTTTCCAAGAGACCCAGTACTTC.

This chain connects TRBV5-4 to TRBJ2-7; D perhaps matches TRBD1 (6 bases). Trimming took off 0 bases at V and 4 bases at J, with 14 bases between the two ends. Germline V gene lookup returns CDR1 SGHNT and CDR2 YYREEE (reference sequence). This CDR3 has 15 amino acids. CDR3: CASSLGGQRTYEQYF. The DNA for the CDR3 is TGTGCCAGCAGCTTGGGGGGGCAGAGGACTTACGAGCAGTACTTC.

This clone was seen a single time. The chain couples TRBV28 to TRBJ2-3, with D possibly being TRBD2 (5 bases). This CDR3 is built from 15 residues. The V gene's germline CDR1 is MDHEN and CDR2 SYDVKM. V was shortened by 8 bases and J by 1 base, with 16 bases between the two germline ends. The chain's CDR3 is CASSGRAGRTDTQYF. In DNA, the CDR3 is TGTGCCAGCTCCGGCCGGGCGGGCCGCACAGATACGCAGTATTTT.

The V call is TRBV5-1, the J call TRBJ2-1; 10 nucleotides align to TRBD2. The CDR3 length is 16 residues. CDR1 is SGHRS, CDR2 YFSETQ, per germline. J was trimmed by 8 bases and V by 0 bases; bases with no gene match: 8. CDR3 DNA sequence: TGCGCCAGCAGCTTGGCCCCCAGCGGGAGGGGGGATGAGCAGTTCTTC. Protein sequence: CASSLAPSGRGDEQFF.

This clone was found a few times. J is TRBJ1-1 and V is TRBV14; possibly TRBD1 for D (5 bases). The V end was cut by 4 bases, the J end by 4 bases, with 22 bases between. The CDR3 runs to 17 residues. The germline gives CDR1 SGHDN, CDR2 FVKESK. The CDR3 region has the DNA TGTGCCAGCAGCCCCCTCACGTCAGGAGGGACGGGCACTGAAGCTTTCTTT. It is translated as CASSPLTSGGTGTEAFF.

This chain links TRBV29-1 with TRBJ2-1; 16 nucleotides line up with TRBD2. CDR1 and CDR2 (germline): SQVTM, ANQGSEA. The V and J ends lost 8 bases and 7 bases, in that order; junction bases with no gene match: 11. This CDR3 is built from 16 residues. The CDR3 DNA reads TGCAGCTTCCCCTCGGGACTAGCGGGAGGGTTAAATGAGCAGTTCTTC. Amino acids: CSFPSGLAGGLNEQFF.

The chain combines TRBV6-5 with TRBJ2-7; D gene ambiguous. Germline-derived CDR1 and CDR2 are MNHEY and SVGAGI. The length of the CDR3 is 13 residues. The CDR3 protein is CAIEAESSYEQYF. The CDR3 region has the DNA TGTGCAATTGAGGCGGAAAGCTCCTACGAGCAGTACTTC.

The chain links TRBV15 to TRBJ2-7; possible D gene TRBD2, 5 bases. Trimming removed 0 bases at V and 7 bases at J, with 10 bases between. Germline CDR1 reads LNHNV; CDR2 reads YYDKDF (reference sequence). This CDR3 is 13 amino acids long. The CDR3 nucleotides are TGTGCCACCAGCAGAGATACGGGGTTTGAGCAGTACTTC. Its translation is CATSRDTGFEQYF. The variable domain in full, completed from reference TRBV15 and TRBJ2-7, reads DAMVIQNPRYQVTQFGKPVTLSCSQTLNHNVMYWYQQKSSQAPKLLFHYYDKDFNNEADTPDNFQSRRPNTSFCFLDIRSPGLGDTAMYLCATSRDTGFEQYFGPGTRLTVT.

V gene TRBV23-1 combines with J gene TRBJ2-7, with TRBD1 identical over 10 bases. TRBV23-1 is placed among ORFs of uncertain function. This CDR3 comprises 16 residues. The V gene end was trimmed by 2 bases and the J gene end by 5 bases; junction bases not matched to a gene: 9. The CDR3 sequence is CASSQTLRTGGHEQYF. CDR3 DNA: TGCGCCAGCAGTCAAACCCTAAGGACAGGGGGGCACGAGCAGTACTTC.